The rows below give T cell receptor beta chains drawn from one sample of a study of cytomegalovirus exposure and HLA in healthy donors. Here immunoSEQ multiplex PCR was the method, and the copy in TCRdb shows in-frame clones only, minus some. In the table there are over 110,000 clones, 86% of which are singletons. The sample comprised PBMCs. Receptors originate from a man between 18 and 35 years old in good health and CMV-seronegative. Both conserved end residues are part of each CDR3. The D gene is left open where the match is weak. A row's size may be missing; if present it is once, few, many or a size class.

cdr3_aa | cdr3_nt | d_call | v_call | clone_size | j_call
CASKRGSSSSYNEQFF | TGTGCCAGCAAAAGGGGTAGCTCGAGCTCCTACAATGAGCAGTTCTTC | - | TRBV9 | - | TRBJ2-1
CASSWTSLMADTQYF | TGCGCCAGCAGCTGGACTAGCCTCATGGCAGATACGCAGTATTTT | TRBD2 | TRBV5-1 | - | TRBJ2-3
CASKTGGGPGELFF | TGTGCCAGCAAGACAGGGGGCGGTCCCGGGGAGCTGTTTTTT | TRBD1 | TRBV6-6 | - | TRBJ2-2
CSVQPTGGRTEAFF | TGCAGCGTTCAACCAACAGGGGGTAGGACTGAAGCTTTCTTT | TRBD1 | TRBV29-1 | - | TRBJ1-1
CASSRRGGESNTEAFF | TGTGCCAGCAGCCGCAGAGGGGGGGAATCGAACACTGAAGCTTTCTTT | - | TRBV4-2 | - | TRBJ1-1
CASSPPFGATDTQYF | TGTGCCAGCAGCCCACCCTTTGGAGCCACAGATACGCAGTATTTT | - | TRBV9 | - | TRBJ2-3
CASSYDSAGENLAKNIQYF | TGTGCCAGCAGTTACGATTCCGCCGGGGAGAATTTAGCCAAAAACATTCAGTACTTC | - | TRBV6-8 | - | TRBJ2-4
CASSSSDRGIGELFF | TGTGCCAGCAGCTCGAGTGACAGGGGGATCGGGGAGCTGTTTTTT | TRBD1 | TRBV7-9 | - | TRBJ2-2
CASSDYQGSSYEQYF | TGTGCCAGCAGTGACTACCAAGGGAGCTCCTACGAGCAGTACTTC | - | TRBV6-5 | - | TRBJ2-7
CASSLGLGLDEQYF | TGTGCCAGCTCACTTGGTCTTGGACTAGACGAGCAGTACTTC | TRBD2 | TRBV18 | few | TRBJ2-7
CASREYRVVDEKLFF | TGTGCCAGCAGAGAATACAGGGTTGTAGATGAAAAACTGTTTTTT | - | TRBV6-1 | - | TRBJ1-4
CASSLDLNEQFF | TGTGCCAGCAGCTTAGACTTGAATGAGCAGTTCTTC | - | TRBV7-9 | - | TRBJ2-1
CASSGLPSYEQYF | TGTGCCAGCAGCGGACTGCCGTCCTACGAGCAGTACTTC | - | TRBV27 | - | TRBJ2-7
CASSLAGTSGSETQYF | TGCGCCAGCAGCTTGGCCGGGACTAGCGGGAGTGAGACCCAGTACTTC | TRBD2 | TRBV5-1 | - | TRBJ2-5
CASSSRDSTYEQYF | TGTGCCAGCAGCTCCCGGGACAGCACCTACGAGCAGTACTTC | TRBD1 | TRBV7-8 | - | TRBJ2-7
CASSFYRMNTEAFF | TGCGCCAGCAGCTTTTATCGTATGAACACTGAAGCTTTCTTT | - | TRBV5-1 | - | TRBJ1-1
CASSASGQGWSEQFF | TGTGCCAGCAGCGCCTCGGGACAGGGGTGGAGTGAGCAGTTCTTC | TRBD1 | TRBV9 | - | TRBJ2-1
CASSPNRNNQPQHF | TGTGCCAGTAGCCCCAACAGAAACAATCAGCCCCAGCATTTT | - | TRBV19 | - | TRBJ1-5
CASSQDLLKQGTDTQYF | TGCGCCAGCAGCCAAGATCTTCTTAAACAGGGCACAGATACGCAGTATTTT | - | TRBV4-3 | - | TRBJ2-3
CASSYSHDFNNQPQHF | TGTGCCAGCAGCTACAGTCACGATTTCAACAATCAGCCCCAGCATTTT | - | TRBV5-8 | - | TRBJ1-5
CASSQPTGGNTIYF | TGCGCCAGCAGCCAACCTACAGGGGGAAACACCATATATTTT | - | TRBV4-1 | - | TRBJ1-3
CASSGTSGGRSYEQYF | TGTGCCAGCAGTGGTACTAGCGGGGGGCGCTCCTACGAGCAGTACTTC | TRBD2 | TRBV6-1 | - | TRBJ2-7
CASSSRAGYQETQYF | TGTGCCAGCAGCTCCCGGGCGGGGTACCAAGAGACCCAGTACTTC | - | TRBV5-6 | once | TRBJ2-5
CASAGTSGVTQYF | TGTGCCAGCGCCGGGACTAGCGGAGTAACGCAGTATTTT | TRBD2 | TRBV9 | - | TRBJ2-3
CASSLVGGWQETQYF | TGTGCCAGCAGCTTAGTTGGGGGGTGGCAAGAGACCCAGTACTTC | - | TRBV7-9 | - | TRBJ2-5
CASRPQGSYEQYF | TGTGCCAGCAGACCCCAGGGATCCTACGAGCAGTACTTC | - | TRBV6-5 | once | TRBJ2-7
CASRSDSNQPQHF | TGTGCCAGCAGGTCTGACAGTAATCAGCCCCAGCATTTT | - | TRBV2 | - | TRBJ1-5
CASSQSPFGAGGGLAYEQYF | TGCGCCAGCAGCCAATCCCCTTTTGGGGCGGGGGGCGGTCTTGCCTACGAGCAGTACTTC | TRBD2 | TRBV4-1 | once | TRBJ2-7
CASKVRGANTEAFF | TGTGCCAGTAAGGTCAGGGGGGCGAACACTGAAGCTTTCTTT | TRBD1 | TRBV19 | - | TRBJ1-1
CASGKSGTGNTIYF | TGTGCCAGCGGAAAGTCAGGAACTGGAAACACCATATATTTT | - | TRBV2 | - | TRBJ1-3
CASSRAGTTGELFF | TGTGCCAGCAGCCGTGCGGGAACCACCGGGGAGCTGTTTTTT | - | TRBV7-9 | - | TRBJ2-2
CASSVTRTSSYEQYF | TGTGCCAGCAGCGTAACTAGGACTAGCTCCTACGAGCAGTACTTC | TRBD2 | TRBV7-2 | - | TRBJ2-7
CASRSPGTSKETQYF | TGCGCCAGCAGGTCCCCCGGGACTTCGAAAGAGACCCAGTACTTC | - | TRBV4-1 | - | TRBJ2-5
CASSSVGHPFSGEKLFF | TGTGCCAGCAGCTCTGTGGGACATCCCTTTTCAGGAGAAAAACTGTTTTTT | - | TRBV11-2 | once | TRBJ1-4
CATSRDMPDEGSYNSPLHF | TGTGCCACCAGCAGAGATATGCCCGACGAGGGCTCCTATAATTCACCCCTCCACTTT | - | TRBV15 | - | TRBJ1-6
CASSEVLGGGNQPQHF | TGTGCCAGCAGTGAAGTCCTTGGGGGGGGTAATCAGCCCCAGCATTTT | - | TRBV6-1 | - | TRBJ1-5
CASSPPTGSGNTIYF | TGTGCCAGCTCACCACCGACGGGCTCTGGAAACACCATATATTTT | - | TRBV18 | once | TRBJ1-3
CASSQTAGQPTSYEQYF | TGTGCCAGCAGCCAAACCGCTGGACAGCCGACCTCCTACGAGCAGTACTTC | - | TRBV14 | - | TRBJ2-7
CASSIAGLRETQYF | TGTGCCAGTAGTATAGCCGGGTTACGGGAGACCCAGTACTTC | - | TRBV19 | once | TRBJ2-5
CASSLDRGQPQHF | TGTGCCAGCAGCTTGGACAGAGGCCAGCCCCAGCATTTT | - | TRBV7-2 | - | TRBJ1-5
CASSSSSGGIANEQFF | TGTGCCAGCAGCTCATCCAGCGGGGGGATCGCCAATGAGCAGTTCTTC | TRBD2 | TRBV7-9 | - | TRBJ2-1
CASSWDNSYEQYF | TGTGCCAGCAGCTGGGACAACTCCTACGAGCAGTACTTC | - | TRBV28 | few | TRBJ2-7
CASRTRHEQPQHF | TGTGCCAGCAGGACTCGCCATGAACAGCCCCAGCATTTT | - | TRBV2 | - | TRBJ1-5
CASSLSGQQETQYF | TGTGCCAGCAGCCTGTCGGGACAGCAAGAGACCCAGTACTTC | TRBD1 | TRBV7-9 | - | TRBJ2-5
CASRAGGAPQETQYF | TGTGCCAGCAGGGCCGGGGGGGCCCCTCAAGAGACCCAGTACTTC | TRBD2 | TRBV2 | - | TRBJ2-5
CASTIGSQGWAGELFF | TGTGCCAGTACTATCGGATCACAGGGGTGGGCCGGGGAGCTGTTTTTT | TRBD1 | TRBV19 | - | TRBJ2-2
CASSRTGTGNQPQHF | TGTGCCAGCAGCCGTACCGGGACAGGCAATCAGCCCCAGCATTTT | TRBD1 | TRBV7-2 | - | TRBJ1-5
CASSLVGGGYEQYF | TGTGCCAGCAGTTTGGTGGGGGGAGGTTACGAGCAGTACTTC | - | TRBV28 | - | TRBJ2-7